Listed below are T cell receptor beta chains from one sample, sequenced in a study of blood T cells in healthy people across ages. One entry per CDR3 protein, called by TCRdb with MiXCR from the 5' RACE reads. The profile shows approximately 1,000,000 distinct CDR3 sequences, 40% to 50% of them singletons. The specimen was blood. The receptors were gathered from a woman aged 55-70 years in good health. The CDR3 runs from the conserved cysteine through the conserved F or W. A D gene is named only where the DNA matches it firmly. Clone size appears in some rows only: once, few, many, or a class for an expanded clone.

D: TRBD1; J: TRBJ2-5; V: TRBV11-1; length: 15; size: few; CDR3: CASSTTGSGSGDQYF; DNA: TGTGCCAGCAGCACGACAGGGTCCGGATCAGGGGACCAGTACTTC
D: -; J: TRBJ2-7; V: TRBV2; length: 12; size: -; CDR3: CASKEISYEQYF; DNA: TGTGCCAGCAAGGAGATCTCCTACGAGCAGTACTTC
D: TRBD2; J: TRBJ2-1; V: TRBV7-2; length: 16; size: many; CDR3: CASSPPGLALYNEQFF; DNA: TGTGCCAGCAGCCCCCCGGGACTAGCCCTCTACAATGAGCAGTTCTTC
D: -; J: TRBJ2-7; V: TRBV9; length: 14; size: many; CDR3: CASSAQPPPGEQYF; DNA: TGTGCCAGCAGCGCTCAACCACCCCCGGGCGAGCAGTACTTC
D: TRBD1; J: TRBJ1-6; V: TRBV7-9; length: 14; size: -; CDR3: CASSAGTVNSPLHF; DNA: TGTGCCAGCAGCGCCGGGACAGTTAATTCACCCCTCCACTTT
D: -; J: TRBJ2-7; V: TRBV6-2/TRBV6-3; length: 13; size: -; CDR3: CASSYGRDNEQYF; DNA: TGTGCCAGCAGTTACGGGCGGGACAATGAGCAGTACTTC
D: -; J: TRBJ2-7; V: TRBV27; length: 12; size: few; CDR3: CASGPRGDEQYF; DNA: TGTGCCAGCGGCCCGCGTGGGGACGAGCAGTACTTC
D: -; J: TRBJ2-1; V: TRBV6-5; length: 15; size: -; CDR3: CASSSLDHRYNEQFF; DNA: TGTGCCAGCAGTTCTCTGGACCACCGGTACAATGAGCAGTTCTTC
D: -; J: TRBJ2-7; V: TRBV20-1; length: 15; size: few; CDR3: CSAARDGDSTYEQYF; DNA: TGCAGTGCGGCCCGGGACGGTGATAGTACCTACGAGCAGTACTTC
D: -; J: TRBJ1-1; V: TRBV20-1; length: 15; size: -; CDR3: CSARYLEGLGTEAFF; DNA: TGCAGTGCTAGGTACCTCGAGGGGTTGGGCACTGAAGCTTTCTTT
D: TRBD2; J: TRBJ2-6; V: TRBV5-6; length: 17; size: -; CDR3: CASSFSGTNSGANVLTF; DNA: TGTGCCAGCAGCTTTAGCGGGACCAACTCTGGGGCCAACGTCCTGACTTTC
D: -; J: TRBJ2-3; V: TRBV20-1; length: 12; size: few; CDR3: CSASPLADTQYF; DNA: TGCAGTGCTAGCCCGTTGGCAGATACGCAGTATTTT
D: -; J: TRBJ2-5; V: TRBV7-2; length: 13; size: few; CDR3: CASSFGGSETQYF; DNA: TGTGCCAGCAGCTTCGGCGGCTCGGAGACCCAGTACTTC
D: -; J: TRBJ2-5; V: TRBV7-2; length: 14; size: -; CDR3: CASSLVRQRETQYF; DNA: TGTGCCAGCAGCTTAGTTAGACAGAGGGAGACCCAGTACTTC
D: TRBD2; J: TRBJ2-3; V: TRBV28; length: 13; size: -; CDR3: CAAREASTDTQYF; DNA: TGTGCCGCGCGGGAGGCTAGCACAGATACGCAGTATTTT
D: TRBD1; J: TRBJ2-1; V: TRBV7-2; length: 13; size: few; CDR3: CASSLEGQGRQFF; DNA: TGTGCCAGCAGCTTAGAGGGACAGGGAAGACAGTTCTTC
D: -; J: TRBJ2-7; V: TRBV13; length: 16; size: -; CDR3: CASSLARGSASYEQYF; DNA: TGTGCCAGCAGCTTAGCCCGGGGGAGCGCCTCCTACGAGCAGTACTTC
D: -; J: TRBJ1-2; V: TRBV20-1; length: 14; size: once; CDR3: CSALVQGNWYGYTF; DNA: TGCAGTGCCTTGGTACAGGGTAATTGGTATGGCTACACCTTC
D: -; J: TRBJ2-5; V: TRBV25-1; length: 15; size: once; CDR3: CASSELHASGETQYF; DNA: TGTGCCAGCAGTGAGCTACATGCATCCGGAGAGACCCAGTACTTC
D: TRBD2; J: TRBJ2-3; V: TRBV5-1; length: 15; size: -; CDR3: CASSKETSGTDTQYF; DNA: TGCGCCAGCAGCAAAGAGACTAGCGGCACAGATACGCAGTATTTT
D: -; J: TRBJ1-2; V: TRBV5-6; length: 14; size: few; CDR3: CASSLGGQEYGYTF; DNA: TGTGCCAGCAGCTTGGGAGGGCAGGAGTATGGCTACACCTTC
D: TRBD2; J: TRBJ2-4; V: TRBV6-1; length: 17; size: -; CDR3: CASSSLMGGPRKNIQYF; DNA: TGTGCCAGCAGCTCTCTGATGGGAGGGCCGCGAAAAAACATTCAGTACTTC
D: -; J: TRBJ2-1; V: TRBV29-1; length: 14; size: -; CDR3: CGCSDTSSYNEQFF; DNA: TGCGGCTGTTCGGACACTAGCTCCTACAATGAGCAGTTCTTC
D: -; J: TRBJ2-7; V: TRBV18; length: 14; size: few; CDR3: CASSPIARESEQYF; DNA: TGTGCCAGCTCACCTATTGCACGGGAATCCGAGCAGTACTTC
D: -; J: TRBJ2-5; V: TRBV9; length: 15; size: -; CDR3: CASSPPGRADNEQYF; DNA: TGTGCCAGCAGCCCCCCGGGACGGGCAGACAATGAGCAGTACTTC
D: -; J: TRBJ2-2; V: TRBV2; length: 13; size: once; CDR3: CASSASDTGELFF; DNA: TGTGCCAGCAGTGCTTCAGACACCGGGGAGCTGTTTTTT
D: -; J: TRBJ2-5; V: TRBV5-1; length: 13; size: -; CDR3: CASTSGHGNEQYF; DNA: TGCGCCAGCACGAGCGGGCATGGAAATGAGCAGTACTTC
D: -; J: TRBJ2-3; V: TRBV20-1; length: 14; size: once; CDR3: CSAWDSGGTDTQYF; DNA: TGCAGTGCATGGGACTCGGGGGGCACAGATACGCAGTATTTT
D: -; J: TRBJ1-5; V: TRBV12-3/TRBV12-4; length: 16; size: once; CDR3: CASSFGGGFSNQPQHF; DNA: TGTGCCAGCAGTTTTGGCGGCGGGTTTAGCAATCAGCCCCAGCATTTT
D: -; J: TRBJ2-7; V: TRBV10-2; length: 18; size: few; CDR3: CASSESVFAQGPPYEQYF; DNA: TGCGCCAGCAGTGAGTCGGTGTTTGCCCAGGGGCCTCCCTACGAGCAGTACTTC
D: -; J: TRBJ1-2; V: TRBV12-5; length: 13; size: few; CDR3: CASGGGRSYGYTF; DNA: TGTGCTAGTGGTGGCGGCAGGTCCTATGGCTACACCTTC
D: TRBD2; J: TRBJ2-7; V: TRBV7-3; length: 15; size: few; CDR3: CASSPASGDRYEQYF; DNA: TGTGCCAGCAGCCCCGCTAGCGGAGATCGCTACGAGCAGTACTTC
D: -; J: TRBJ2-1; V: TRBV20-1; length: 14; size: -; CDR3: CSAPGRHSYNEQFF; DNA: TGCAGTGCCCCGGGGCGACACTCCTACAATGAGCAGTTCTTC
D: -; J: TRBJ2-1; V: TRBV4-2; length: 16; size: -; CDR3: CASSQDRGQAANEQFF; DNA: TGTGCCAGCAGCCAAGATCGAGGCCAGGCCGCCAATGAGCAGTTCTTC
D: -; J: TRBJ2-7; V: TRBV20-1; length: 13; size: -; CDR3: CSAPKGNSYEQYF; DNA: TGCAGTGCCCCCAAGGGGAACTCCTACGAGCAGTACTTC
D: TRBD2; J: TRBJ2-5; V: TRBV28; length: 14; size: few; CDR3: CASSLGGLEETQYF; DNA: TGTGCCAGCAGTTTAGGGGGACTAGAAGAGACCCAGTACTTC
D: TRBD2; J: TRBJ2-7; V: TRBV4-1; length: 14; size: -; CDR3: CASSLRGTYNEQYF; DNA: TGCGCCAGCAGCCTGCGGGGGACCTACAATGAGCAGTACTTC
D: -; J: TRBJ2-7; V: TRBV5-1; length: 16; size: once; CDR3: CASSLGWGSGPYEQYF; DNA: TGCGCCAGCAGCCTCGGCTGGGGTAGCGGCCCCTACGAGCAGTACTTC
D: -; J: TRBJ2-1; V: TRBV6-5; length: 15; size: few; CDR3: CASSNIGSPNNEQFF; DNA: TGTGCCAGCAGTAACATCGGGTCGCCAAACAATGAGCAGTTCTTC
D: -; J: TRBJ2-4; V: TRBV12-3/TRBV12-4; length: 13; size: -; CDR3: CASRGRGRDIQCF; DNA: TGTGCCAGCAGGGGGAGGGGGCGAGACATTCAGTGCTTC
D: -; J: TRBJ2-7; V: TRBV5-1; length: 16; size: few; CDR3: CASSLDRGLSVYEQYF; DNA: TGCGCCAGCAGCTTGGATAGAGGGCTCTCTGTCTACGAGCAGTACTTC
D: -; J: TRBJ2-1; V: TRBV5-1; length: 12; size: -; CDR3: CASSLEGGGKFF; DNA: TGCGCCAGCAGCTTGGAGGGGGGTGGGAAGTTCTTC
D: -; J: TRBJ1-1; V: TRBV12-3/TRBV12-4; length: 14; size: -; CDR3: CASTSGLPNTEAFF; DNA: TGTGCCAGCACCTCGGGTCTTCCGAACACTGAAGCTTTCTTT
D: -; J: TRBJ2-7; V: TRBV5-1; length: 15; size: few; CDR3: CASSLDGRETYEQYF; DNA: TGCGCCAGCAGCCTAGACGGACGGGAGACCTACGAGCAGTACTTC
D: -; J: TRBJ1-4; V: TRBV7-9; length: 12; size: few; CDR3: CASSLGPRELFF; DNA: TGTGCCAGCAGCTTAGGCCCCAGGGAACTGTTTTTT
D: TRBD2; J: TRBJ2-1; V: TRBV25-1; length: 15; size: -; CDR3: CASSLRAGAFNEQFF; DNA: TGTGCCAGCAGTTTACGAGCGGGAGCTTTCAATGAGCAGTTCTTC
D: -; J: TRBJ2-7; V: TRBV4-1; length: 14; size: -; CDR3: CASSQDEGGYEQYF; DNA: TGCGCCAGCAGCCAAGATGAGGGGGGCTACGAGCAGTACTTC
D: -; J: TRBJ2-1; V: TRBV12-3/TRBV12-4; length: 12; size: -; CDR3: CASSFPPMEQFF; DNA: TGTGCCAGCAGTTTCCCTCCGATGGAGCAGTTCTTC
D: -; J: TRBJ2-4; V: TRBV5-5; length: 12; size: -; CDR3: CASTSGVNIQYF; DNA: TGTGCCAGCACCTCGGGGGTTAACATTCAGTACTTC
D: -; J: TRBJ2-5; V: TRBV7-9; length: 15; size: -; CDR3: CASTLGGAQQETQYF; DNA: TGTGCCAGCACCCTAGGAGGGGCCCAGCAAGAGACCCAGTACTTC
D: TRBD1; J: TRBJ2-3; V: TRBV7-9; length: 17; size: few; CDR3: CASSSSDRGRWGSLKYF; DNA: TGTGCCAGCAGCTCATCGGACAGGGGGCGTTGGGGCTCTCTTAAGTATTTT
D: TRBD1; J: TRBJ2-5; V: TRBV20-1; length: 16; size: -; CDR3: CSAQEASGQKIKTQYF; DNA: TGCAGTGCTCAGGAAGCCTCGGGACAGAAGATAAAGACCCAGTACTTC
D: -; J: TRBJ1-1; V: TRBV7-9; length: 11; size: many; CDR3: CASSSGTEAFF; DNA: TGTGCCAGCAGCTCCGGCACTGAAGCTTTCTTT
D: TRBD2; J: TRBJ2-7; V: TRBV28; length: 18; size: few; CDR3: CASSSREFSGSPSYEQYF; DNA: TGTGCCAGCAGTTCGAGGGAATTTAGCGGGTCCCCCTCCTACGAGCAGTACTTC
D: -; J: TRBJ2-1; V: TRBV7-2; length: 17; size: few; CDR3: CASSSGPLPGKRTEQFF; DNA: TGTGCCAGCAGTAGTGGCCCTCTCCCGGGAAAGAGGACTGAGCAGTTCTTC
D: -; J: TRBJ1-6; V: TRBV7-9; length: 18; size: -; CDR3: CASSSPLPGTGLNSPLHF; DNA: TGTGCCAGCAGCTCACCCCTGCCGGGGACGGGGCTTAATTCACCCCTCCACTTT
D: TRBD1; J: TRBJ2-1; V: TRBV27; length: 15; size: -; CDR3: CASSSGLGTGNEQFF; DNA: TGTGCCAGCAGTTCAGGCTTAGGGACAGGGAATGAGCAGTTCTTC
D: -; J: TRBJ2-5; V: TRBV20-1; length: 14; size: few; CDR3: CSAARLESGETQYF; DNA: TGCAGTGCTGCCCGCCTGGAATCCGGGGAGACCCAGTACTTC